This T cell receptor beta chain was profiled in a study of early T cells in non-severe SARS-CoV-2 infection. A single record per CDR3 protein comes from TCRdb applying MiXCR to the 5' RACE reads. The table has 40,000 to 55,000 distinct CDR3 sequences, about 5.7% seen once. On this clonotype itself: A much larger clone differs from this one at a single base, so this may be a read error.

The sequencing used whole blood, collected at baseline. The clonotype was recovered from an adult who was a healthcare worker with PCR-confirmed SARS-CoV-2 infection or an uninfected control (not recorded which).

Here the CDR3 reads CVSSSQAKNIQYF. CDR3 bases: TGTGTCAGCAGTTCACAAGCCAAAAACATTCAGTACTTC. The V gene is TRBV2, the J gene TRBJ2-4; D remains unclear. The CDR3 is made up of 13 amino acids. CDR1 and CDR2 from the germline V gene are SNHLY and FYNNEI.